The 5 T cell receptor beta chains given below trace back to one sample, sequenced in a study of blood T cell repertoires in COVID-19. TCRdb's copy holds only in-frame clones and misses some; the assay was immunoSEQ multiplex PCR. The sample comprises about 180,000 clones, 70% to 90% of which are singletons, and roughly 2.5% rests with the top ten. Input material: peripheral blood. The origin of the receptors is a man aged 40-55 years with active or convalescent COVID-19.

The chain couples TRBV18 to TRBJ1-4; 8 bases fit TRBD1. There are 16 residues in the CDR3. The J segment lost 7 bases and the V segment lost 6 bases, leaving 13 bases of the junction unmatched. Germline V gene sequence: CDR1 KGHSH, CDR2 LQKENI. In nucleotides, the CDR3 is TGTGCCAGCTCGTCCGGACAGGGCGTAGTTAGTGAAAAACTGTTTTTT. Its translation: CASSSGQGVVSEKLFF.

Points on this clone: One end of the junction varies from germline; a read error may be responsible. This chain uses TRBV18 with TRBJ2-1; D might be TRBD2 (7 bases). Germline-derived CDR1 and CDR2 are KGHSH and LQKENI. The CDR3 contains 13 residues. The CDR3 protein is CASSPAASAGAVF. For the CDR3, the DNA is TGTGCCAGCTCACCAGCGGCTTCGGCGGGGGCGGTCTTC.

V and J are TRBV5-1 and TRBJ1-1, with unresolved D. CDR3 length: 14 amino acids. Germline V CDR1 and CDR2: SGHRS, YFSETQ. With 0 bases removed from V and 0 bases from J, the gap between germline ends came to 6 bases. Written as DNA, the CDR3 is TGCGCCAGCAGCTTGGACAGATTGAACACTGAAGCTTTCTTT. Its protein product is CASSLDRLNTEAFF.

The V gene is TRBV28, the J gene TRBJ1-5; possibly TRBD1 for D (5 bases). This CDR3 has 15 amino acids. The germline gives CDR1 MDHEN, CDR2 SYDVKM. Deletions cut 2 bases from V and 4 bases from J, with 12 bases between. The CDR3 bases are TGTGCCAGCAGTTTACGGCAGGGCCGGAATCAGCCCCAGCATTTT. Translated: CASSLRQGRNQPQHF.

This sequence joins TRBV30 and TRBJ2-7; 8 bases line up with TRBD1. The CDR3 covers 16 residues. CDR1 and CDR2 from the germline V gene are GTSNPN and SVGIG (reference sequence). V lost 3 bases and J lost 3; bases outside the gene matches: 13. The CDR3 DNA reads TGTGCCTGGAGCCTCCTGGACAGGGCTCCCCTCTACGAGCAGTACTTC. This sequence encodes CAWSLLDRAPLYEQYF.